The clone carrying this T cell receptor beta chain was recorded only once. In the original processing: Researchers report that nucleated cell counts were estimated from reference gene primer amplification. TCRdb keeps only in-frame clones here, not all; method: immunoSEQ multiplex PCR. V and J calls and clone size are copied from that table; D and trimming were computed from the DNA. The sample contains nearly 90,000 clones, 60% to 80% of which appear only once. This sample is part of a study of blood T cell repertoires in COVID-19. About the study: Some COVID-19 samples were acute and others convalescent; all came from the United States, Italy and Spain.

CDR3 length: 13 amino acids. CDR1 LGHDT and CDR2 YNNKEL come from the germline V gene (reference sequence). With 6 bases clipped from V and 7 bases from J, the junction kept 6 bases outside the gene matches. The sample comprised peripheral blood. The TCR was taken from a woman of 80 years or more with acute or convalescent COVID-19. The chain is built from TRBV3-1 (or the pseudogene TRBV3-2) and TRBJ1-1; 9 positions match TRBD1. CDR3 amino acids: CASRDRDRDEAFF. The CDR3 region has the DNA TGTGCCAGCAGGGACCGGGACAGGGATGAAGCTTTCTTT.